The source of this TCR beta chain is a study of shared clonotypes between healthy human individuals. Study-wide context: Every donor yielded three CD4 naive, three CD4 memory, two CD8 naive and one CD8 memory plate.

The assay was immunoSEQ multiplex PCR, and TCRdb's table has in-frame clones only and misses some. The profile covers some 2.1 million clones, with 85% to 95% appearing a single time and roughly 1.7% taken by the ten largest. On this clone: Its specificity is unknown. Additional DNA sequences in this sample encode the identical CDR3.

Study-wide results and limits: In contrast to clonotypes shared by all four donors, non-shared clonotypes had lower generation probabilities.

Trimming took 4 bases from V and 1 from J; bases not matched to a gene: 1. CDR3 length equals 14 residues. From germline, CDR1 is LNHDA and CDR2 SQIVND (reference sequence). Naive CD8 cells were CD45RO-negative, positively selected for CCR7, excluding terminally differentiated effector memory CD45RA+ cells. Sequenced: naive CD8+ T cells from PBMCs. The TCR sequence derives from a man between 18 and 35 years old in good health. Some clones in this sample may be carry-over from other donors' samples. The rearrangement uses TRBV19 and TRBJ2-1; 7 nucleotides align to TRBD1. This CDR3 is CASSTRGSYNEQFF. CDR3 in DNA: TGTGCCAGTAGTACCAGGGGGTCCTACAATGAGCAGTTCTTC.